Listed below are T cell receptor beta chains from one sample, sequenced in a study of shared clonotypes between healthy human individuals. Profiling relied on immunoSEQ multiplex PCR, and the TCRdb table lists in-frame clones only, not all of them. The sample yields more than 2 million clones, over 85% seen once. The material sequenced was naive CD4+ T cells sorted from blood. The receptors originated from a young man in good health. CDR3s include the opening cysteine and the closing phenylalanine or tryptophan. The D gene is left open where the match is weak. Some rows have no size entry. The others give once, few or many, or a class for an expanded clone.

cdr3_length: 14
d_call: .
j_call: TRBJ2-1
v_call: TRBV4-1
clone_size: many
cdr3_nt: TGCGCCAGCAGCCAAGATGGGGCTGCAGATGAGCAGTTCTTC
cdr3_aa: CASSQDGAADEQFF

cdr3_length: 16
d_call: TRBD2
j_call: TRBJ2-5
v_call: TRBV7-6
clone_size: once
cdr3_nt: TGTGCCAGCAGTCACAGTACGGGAGGGGGTGAAGAGACCCAGTACTTC
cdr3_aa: CASSHSTGGGEETQYF

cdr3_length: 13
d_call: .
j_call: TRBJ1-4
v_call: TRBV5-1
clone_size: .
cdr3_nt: TGCGCCAGCAGCATAGAGGGGACCGAAAAACTGTTTTTT
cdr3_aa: CASSIEGTEKLFF

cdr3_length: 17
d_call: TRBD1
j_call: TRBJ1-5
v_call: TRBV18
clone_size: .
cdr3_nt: TGTGCCAGCTCACCCCCAGGGACAGATTATAGCAATCAGCCCCAGCATTTT
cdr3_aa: CASSPPGTDYSNQPQHF

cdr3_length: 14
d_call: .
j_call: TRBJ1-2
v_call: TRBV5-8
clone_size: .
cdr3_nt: TGTGCCAGCAGCCGGTGGGACCGAAACTATGGCTACACCTTC
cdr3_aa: CASSRWDRNYGYTF

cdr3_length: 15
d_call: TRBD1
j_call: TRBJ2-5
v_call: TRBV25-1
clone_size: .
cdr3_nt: TGTGCCAGCAGTGGGTTAGGGACAGGACAAGAGACCCAGTACTTC
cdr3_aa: CASSGLGTGQETQYF

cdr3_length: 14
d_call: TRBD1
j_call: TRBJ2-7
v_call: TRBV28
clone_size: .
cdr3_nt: TGTGCCAGCAGTTCCCAGGGGGTCGGTTACGAGCAGTACTTC
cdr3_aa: CASSSQGVGYEQYF

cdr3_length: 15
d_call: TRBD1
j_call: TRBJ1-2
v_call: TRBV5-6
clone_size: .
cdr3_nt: TGTGCCAGCAGCCCATCACGACAGGGAATCGGGGGCTACACCTTC
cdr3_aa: CASSPSRQGIGGYTF

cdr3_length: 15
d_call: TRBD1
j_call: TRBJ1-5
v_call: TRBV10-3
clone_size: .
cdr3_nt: TGTGCCATCAGTGAGGGACAGGAAACAAATCAGCCCCAGCATTTT
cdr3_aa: CAISEGQETNQPQHF

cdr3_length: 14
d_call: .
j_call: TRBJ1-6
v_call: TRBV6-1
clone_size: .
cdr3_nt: TGTGCCAGCAGTGAAGCACAGGGTTTTGCACCCCTCCACTTT
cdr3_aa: CASSEAQGFAPLHF

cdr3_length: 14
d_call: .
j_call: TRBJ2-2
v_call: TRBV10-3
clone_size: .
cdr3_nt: TGTGCCATCAGTGAGGGAGGGCCCACCGGGGAGCTGTTTTTT
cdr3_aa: CAISEGGPTGELFF

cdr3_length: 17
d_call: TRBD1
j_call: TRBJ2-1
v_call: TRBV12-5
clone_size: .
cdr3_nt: TGTGCTAGTGGTTTGGTCATTGACAGGGGGAGCGTCAATGAGCAGTTCTTC
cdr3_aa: CASGLVIDRGSVNEQFF

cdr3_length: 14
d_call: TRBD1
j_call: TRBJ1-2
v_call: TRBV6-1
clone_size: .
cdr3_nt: TGTGCCAGCAGTTCTAAGGGACAGGATGCCGGCTACACCTTC
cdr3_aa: CASSSKGQDAGYTF

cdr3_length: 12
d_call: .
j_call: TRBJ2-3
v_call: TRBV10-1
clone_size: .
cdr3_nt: TGCGCCAGCAGCGGGGGCACAGATACGCAGTATTTT
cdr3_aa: CASSGGTDTQYF

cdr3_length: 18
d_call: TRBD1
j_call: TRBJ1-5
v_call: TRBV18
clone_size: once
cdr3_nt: TGTGCCAGCTCACCAGGGACAGGGGTGCTATATAGCAATCAGCCCCAGCATTTT
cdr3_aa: CASSPGTGVLYSNQPQHF

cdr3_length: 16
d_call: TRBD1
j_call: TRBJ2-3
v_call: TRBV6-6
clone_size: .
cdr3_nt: TGTGCCAGCAGTTACTCGAGGGCAGGGGGTGGTGATACGCAGTATTTT
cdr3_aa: CASSYSRAGGGDTQYF

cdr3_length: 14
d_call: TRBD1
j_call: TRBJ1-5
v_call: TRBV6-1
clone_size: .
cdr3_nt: TGTGCCAGCACCCCGGGACAGAGCAATCAGCCCCAGCATTTT
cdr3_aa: CASTPGQSNQPQHF

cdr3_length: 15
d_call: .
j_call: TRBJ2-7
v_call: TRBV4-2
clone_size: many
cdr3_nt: TGTGCCAGCAGCCAAGAGAACAGGGATTCCTACGAGCAGTACTTC
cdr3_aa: CASSQENRDSYEQYF

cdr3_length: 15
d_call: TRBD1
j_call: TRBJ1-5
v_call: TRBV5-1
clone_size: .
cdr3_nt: TGCGCCAGCAGCTTGGATGGGACAGGGTATCAGCCCCAGCATTTT
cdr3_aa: CASSLDGTGYQPQHF

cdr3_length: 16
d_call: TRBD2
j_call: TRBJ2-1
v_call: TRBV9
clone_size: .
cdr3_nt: TGTGCCAGCAGCGTAGAAATTAGCGGGAGGCAGGGTGAGCAGTTCTTC
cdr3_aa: CASSVEISGRQGEQFF

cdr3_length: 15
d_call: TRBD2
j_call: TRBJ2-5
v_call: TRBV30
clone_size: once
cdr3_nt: TGTGCCTGGAGTGATCGACTAGCGGGAACAGAGACCCAGTACTTC
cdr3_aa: CAWSDRLAGTETQYF

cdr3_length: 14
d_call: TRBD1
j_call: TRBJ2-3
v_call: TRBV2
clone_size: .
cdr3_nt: TGTGCCAGCAGCCGGGACAGGAACACAGATACGCAGTATTTT
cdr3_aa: CASSRDRNTDTQYF

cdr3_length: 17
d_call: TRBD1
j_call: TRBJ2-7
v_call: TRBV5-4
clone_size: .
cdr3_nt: TGTGCCAGCGGATTAAAAACCCCGGGACAGGCTGGGGGCGAGCAGTACTTC
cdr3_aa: CASGLKTPGQAGGEQYF

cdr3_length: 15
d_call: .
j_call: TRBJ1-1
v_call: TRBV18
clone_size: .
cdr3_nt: TGTGCCAGCTCACCAGTCCCGCCAGGGATTACTGAAGCTTTCTTT
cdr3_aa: CASSPVPPGITEAFF

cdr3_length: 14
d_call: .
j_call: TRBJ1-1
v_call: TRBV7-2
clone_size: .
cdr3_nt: TGTGCCAGCAGCAAACGGACGGTCGACACTGAAGCTTTCTTT
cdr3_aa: CASSKRTVDTEAFF

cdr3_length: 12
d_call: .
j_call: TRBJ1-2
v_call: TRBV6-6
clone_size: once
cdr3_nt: TGTGCCAGCAGTTACAGGGAAAGTGGCTACACCTTC
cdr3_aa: CASSYRESGYTF

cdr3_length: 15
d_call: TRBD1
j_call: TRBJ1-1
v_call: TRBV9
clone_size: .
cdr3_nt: TGTGCCAGCAGCGTAGATCCAGGGGGCAACACTGAAGCTTTCTTT
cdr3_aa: CASSVDPGGNTEAFF

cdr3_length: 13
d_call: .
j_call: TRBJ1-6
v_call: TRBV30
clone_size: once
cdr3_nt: TGTGCCTGGAGGGGGGGAAAGAATTCACCCCTCCACTTT
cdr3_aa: CAWRGGKNSPLHF

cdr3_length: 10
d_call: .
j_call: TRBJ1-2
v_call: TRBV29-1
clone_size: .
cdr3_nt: TGCAGCGTACGAGGGGATGGCTACACCTTC
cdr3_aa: CSVRGDGYTF

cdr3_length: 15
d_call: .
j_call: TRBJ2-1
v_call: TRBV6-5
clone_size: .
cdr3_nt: TGTGCCAGCAGTTTATCGCGGCTATCGAACAATGAGCAGTTCTTC
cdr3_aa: CASSLSRLSNNEQFF

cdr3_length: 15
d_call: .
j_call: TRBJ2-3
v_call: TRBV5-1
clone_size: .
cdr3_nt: TGCGCCAGCAGCTTAACAGGGTCTGGCACAGATACGCAGTATTTT
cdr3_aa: CASSLTGSGTDTQYF

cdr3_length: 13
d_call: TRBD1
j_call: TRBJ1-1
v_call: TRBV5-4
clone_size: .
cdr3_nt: TGTGCCAGCAGCTTCCGGGACAGAACTGAAGCTTTCTTT
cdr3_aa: CASSFRDRTEAFF

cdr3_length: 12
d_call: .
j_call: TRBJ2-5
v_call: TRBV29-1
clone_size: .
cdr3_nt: TGCAGCGTTTCCAGTGGTGTAGAGACCCAGTACTTC
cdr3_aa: CSVSSGVETQYF

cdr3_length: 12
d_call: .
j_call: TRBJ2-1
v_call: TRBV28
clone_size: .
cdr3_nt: TGTGCCAGCAGGGTTACTATCAATGAGCAGTTCTTC
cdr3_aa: CASRVTINEQFF

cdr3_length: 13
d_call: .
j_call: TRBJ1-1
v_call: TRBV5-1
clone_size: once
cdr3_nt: TGCGCCAGCAGCTTCATGGTGAACACTGAAGCTTTCTTT
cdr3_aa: CASSFMVNTEAFF

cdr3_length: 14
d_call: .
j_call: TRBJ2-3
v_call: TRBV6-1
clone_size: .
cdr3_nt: TGTGCCAGCCGGGAGCCGCATGGGACAGATACGCAGTATTTT
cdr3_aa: CASREPHGTDTQYF

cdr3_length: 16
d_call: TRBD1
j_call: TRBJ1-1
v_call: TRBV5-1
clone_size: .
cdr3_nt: TGCGCCAGCAGCTTGGAGTTACAGGGGATGAACACTGAAGCTTTCTTT
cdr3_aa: CASSLELQGMNTEAFF

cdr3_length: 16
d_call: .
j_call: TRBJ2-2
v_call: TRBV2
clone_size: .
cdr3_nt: TGTGCCAGCAGTTCAACAGGGTTTGGAAACACCGGGGAGCTGTTTTTT
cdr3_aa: CASSSTGFGNTGELFF

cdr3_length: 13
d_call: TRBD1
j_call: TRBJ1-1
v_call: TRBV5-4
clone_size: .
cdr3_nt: TGTGCCAGCAGCCTCGGGACAGCAGGGGGAGCTTTCTTT
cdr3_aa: CASSLGTAGGAFF

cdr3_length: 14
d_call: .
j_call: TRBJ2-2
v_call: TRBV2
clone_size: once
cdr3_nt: TGTGCCAGCAGTGAAAGGGTTTACACCGGGGAGCTGTTTTTT
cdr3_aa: CASSERVYTGELFF

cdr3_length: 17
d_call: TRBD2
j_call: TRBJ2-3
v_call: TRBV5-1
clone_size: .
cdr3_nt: TGCGCCAGCAGCCCGGGTCCTAGCGGGGGGGCCTCAGATACGCAGTATTTT
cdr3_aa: CASSPGPSGGASDTQYF

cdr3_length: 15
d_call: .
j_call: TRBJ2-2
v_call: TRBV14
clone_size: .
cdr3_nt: TGTGCCAGCAGCCAAAGGGGGTCAAACACCGGGGAGCTGTTTTTT
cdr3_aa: CASSQRGSNTGELFF

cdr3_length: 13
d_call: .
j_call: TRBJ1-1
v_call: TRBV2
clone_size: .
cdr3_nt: TGTGCCAGCAGTGCCGGGGCTGGGCTTGAAGCTTTCTTT
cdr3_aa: CASSAGAGLEAFF

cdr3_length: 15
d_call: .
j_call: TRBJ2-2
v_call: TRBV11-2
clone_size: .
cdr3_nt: TGTGCCAGCAGCTTAGACCCCAGGAACACCGGGGAGCTGTTTTTT
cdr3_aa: CASSLDPRNTGELFF

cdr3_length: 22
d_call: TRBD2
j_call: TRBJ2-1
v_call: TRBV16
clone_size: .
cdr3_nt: TGTGCCAGCAGCCATCGGCAAGGGCCGGCCTCTCTTAGCGGGAGGCCCGGGGATGAGCAGTTCTTC
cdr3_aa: CASSHRQGPASLSGRPGDEQFF

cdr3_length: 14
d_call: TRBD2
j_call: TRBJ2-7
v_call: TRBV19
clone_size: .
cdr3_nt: TGTGCCAGTAGGGACACCGGGGGGGACTACGAGCAGTACTTC
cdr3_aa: CASRDTGGDYEQYF

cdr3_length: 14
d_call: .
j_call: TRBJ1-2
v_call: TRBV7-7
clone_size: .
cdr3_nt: TGTGCTAGCAGCTTAGTTCCAGGGGACTATGGCTACACCTTC
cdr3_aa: CASSLVPGDYGYTF

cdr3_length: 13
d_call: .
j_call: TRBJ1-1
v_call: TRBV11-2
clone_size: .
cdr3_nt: TGTGCCAGCAGCTCTACAGACGACACTGAAGCTTTCTTT
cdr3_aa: CASSSTDDTEAFF

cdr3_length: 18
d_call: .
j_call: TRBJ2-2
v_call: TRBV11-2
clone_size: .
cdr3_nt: TGTGCCAGCAGCTACCCCAGGGCCCCAGGGTACTACACCGGGGAGCTGTTTTTT
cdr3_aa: CASSYPRAPGYYTGELFF

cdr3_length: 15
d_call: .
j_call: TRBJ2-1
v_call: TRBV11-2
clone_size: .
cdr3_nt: TGTGCCAGCAGCTTAGGAGCTACGGGTCACAATGAGCAGTTCTTC
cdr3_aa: CASSLGATGHNEQFF

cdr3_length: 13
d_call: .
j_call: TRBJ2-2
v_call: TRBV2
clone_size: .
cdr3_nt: TGTGCCAGCAGTTCGAGGAACACCGGGGAGCTGTTTTTT
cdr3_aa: CASSSRNTGELFF

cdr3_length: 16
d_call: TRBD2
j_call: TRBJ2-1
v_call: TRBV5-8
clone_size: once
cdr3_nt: TGTGCCGGTTCTTATAGCGGGAGGGCCGGTAACAATGAGCAGTTCTTC
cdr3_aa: CAGSYSGRAGNNEQFF

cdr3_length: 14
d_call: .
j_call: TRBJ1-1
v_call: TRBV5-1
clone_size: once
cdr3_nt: TGCGCCAGCAGCCGGGACATAGCTAAGACTGAAGCTTTCTTT
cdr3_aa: CASSRDIAKTEAFF

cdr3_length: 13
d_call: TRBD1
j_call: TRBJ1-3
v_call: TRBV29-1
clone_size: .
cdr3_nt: TGCAGCGTTGGGTGGGACAGGGGAAACACCATATATTTT
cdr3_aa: CSVGWDRGNTIYF